A single sample gave rise to the 32 T cell receptor beta chains below, sequenced in a study of shared clonotypes between healthy human individuals. Positively selected for CCR7, the CD45RO-negative cells used as naive CD8 cells excluded terminally differentiated effector memory CD45RA+ cells. Profiling relied on immunoSEQ multiplex PCR, and the TCRdb table lists in-frame clones only, not all of them. The table lists millions of clones, about 93% of them singletons, with around 1.7% in the top ten. The sample was naive CD8+ T cells from PBMCs. The receptor set was obtained from a man younger than 35 in good health. Some clones in this sample may be carry-over from other donors' samples.

The chain recombines TRBV7-2 with TRBJ1-2; D unresolved. The CDR3 contains 12 residues. Trimming cost V 10 bases and J 7 bases, with 16 bases left between them. Germline V gives CDR1 SGHTA, CDR2 FQGNSA. In nucleotides, the CDR3 is TGTGCCACCTTGGTAGGTTGGTCTGGCTACACCTTC. Amino acid sequence: CATLVGWSGYTF.

The gene calls are TRBV7-3 and TRBJ2-3, with D possibly being TRBD1 or TRBD2 (6 bases each). The CDR3 covers 15 residues. Looked up from germline, CDR1 is SGHTA and CDR2 is FQGTGA. V was shortened by 2 bases and J by 3 bases, with 12 bases between the two germline ends. In nucleotides, the CDR3 is TGTGCCAGCAGCTTAGGTTGGGGGGCAACAGATACGCAGTATTTT. Translated: CASSLGWGATDTQYF.

The chain has TRBV7-9 and TRBJ2-2; a possible D gene is TRBD1 (5 bases). The V gene's germline CDR1 is SEHNR and CDR2 FQNEAQ (reference sequence). The ends were cut back, 5 bases at V and 0 bases at J, with 13 bases in the middle. The length of the CDR3 is 16 residues. Here the CDR3 reads CASSPPWGSNTGELFF. CDR3 sequence (DNA): TGTGCCAGCAGCCCCCCTTGGGGCTCGAACACCGGGGAGCTGTTTTTT.

The V call is TRBV6-1, the J call TRBJ2-7; D unresolved. CDR1 is MNHNS and CDR2 is SASEGT in the germline V gene. The CDR3 contains 13 residues. Between the trimmed V and J ends, which lost 7 bases and 5 bases, there was a span of 15 bases. The CDR3 here is CASMGFWRDEQYF. The CDR3 DNA follows: TGTGCCAGCATGGGATTCTGGAGAGACGAGCAGTACTTC.

The rearrangement joins TRBV13 to TRBJ2-7; D gene uncertain. CDR1 is PRHDT, CDR2 FYEKMQ, per germline (reference sequence). The V and J ends lost 5 bases and 2 bases respectively, with 7 bases between them. The CDR3 length is 12 residues. The CDR3 nucleotides are TGTGCCAGCAGCGCTCGAGCCTACGAGCAGTACTTC. Encoded protein: CASSARAYEQYF.

As to this clone: This sample includes further DNA sequences coding for the same CDR3. V and J are TRBV29-1 and TRBJ2-7; D may be TRBD2 (7 bases). CDR3 length: 13 residues. In germline, CDR1 is SQVTM, CDR2 ANQGSEA. Trimming pared 6 bases from V and 3 bases from J, leaving 15 bases between. CDR3: CSVATGGSYEQYF. CDR3 sequence (DNA): TGCAGCGTGGCAACGGGGGGCAGCTACGAGCAGTACTTC.

This chain joins TRBV4-1 and TRBJ2-7; 8 bases are a match to TRBD1. V shed 1 base, J shed 0 bases, and the junction held 5 bases outside the gene matches. Germline V gene sequence: CDR1 MGHRA, CDR2 YSYEKL. The CDR3 loop spans 16 amino acids. CDR3 loop: CASSQGLGQGSYEQYF. In DNA, the CDR3 is TGCGCCAGCAGCCAAGGTCTTGGACAGGGCTCCTACGAGCAGTACTTC.

This chain joins TRBV29-1 and TRBJ2-7; TRBD2 aligns across 9 bases. Germline trimming cut 3 bases from V and 7 bases from J; bases unmatched to any gene: 10. The CDR3 has 14 residues. Germline V lookup: CDR1 SQVTM, CDR2 ANQGSEA. The CDR3: CSVDLAGPRGEQYF. DNA for the CDR3: TGCAGCGTTGACCTAGCGGGACCCAGGGGGGAGCAGTACTTC.

This chain connects TRBV6-1 to TRBJ1-5, with D tentatively TRBD1 (6 bases). The CDR3 spans 13 residues. Deletions cut 8 bases from V and 7 bases from J, with 15 bases between. Germline values: CDR1 MNHNS, CDR2 SASEGT. For the CDR3, the DNA is TGTGCCAGCCCCGAGGCAGGGGAACAGCCCCAGCATTTT. This codes for CASPEAGEQPQHF.

Turning to this clone: Other DNA sequences in the sample encode the same CDR3. The J gene is TRBJ1-2, the V gene TRBV28; 8 bases are a match to TRBD1. The length of the CDR3 is 13 residues. V lost 6 bases, J lost 5 bases, and 5 bases stayed unmatched. Germline V gene lookup returns CDR1 MDHEN and CDR2 SYDVKM. This chain's CDR3 is CASSPDRGYGYTF. In DNA, the CDR3 is TGTGCCAGCAGCCCTGACAGGGGTTATGGCTACACCTTC.

CDR3 nucleotides: TGTGCCTGGAGTGTATCTGGGGGGGATGAGCAGTTCTTC. It encodes CAWSVSGGDEQFF. The rearrangement joins TRBV30 to TRBJ2-1; TRBD2 aligns across 7 bases. V shed 0 bases and J 8 bases; nucleotides not matched to a gene: 4. Germline V gene lookup returns CDR1 GTSNPN and CDR2 SVGIG (reference sequence). This CDR3 is 13 amino acids long.

This chain uses TRBV27 with TRBJ1-2; 9 bases map to TRBD1. V lost 6 bases and J lost 4; bases outside the gene matches: 6. The CDR3 is made up of 14 amino acids. CDR1 and CDR2 (germline): MNHEY, SMNVEV (reference sequence). As DNA, the CDR3 is TGTGCCAGCAGACCACAGGGGGCTGGCTATGGCTACACCTTC. This encodes CASRPQGAGYGYTF.

The genes are TRBV2 and TRBJ2-7; D gene ambiguous. The length of the CDR3 is 13 residues. Germline CDR1 and CDR2: SNHLY and FYNNEI. Trimming pared 4 bases from V and 1 base from J, leaving 8 bases between. The CDR3 region has the DNA TGTGCCAGCAGTGGCGACACGTCCTACGAGCAGTACTTC. Its translation is CASSGDTSYEQYF.

The rearrangement joins TRBV9 to TRBJ2-2; 7 positions match TRBD2. This CDR3 has 16 residues. In germline, CDR1 is SGDLS, CDR2 YYNGEE. Germline trimming cut 3 bases from V and 4 bases from J; bases unmatched to any gene: 9. The CDR3 sequence: CASSEGSGSITGELFF. CDR3 bases: TGTGCCAGCAGCGAGGGTAGCGGGTCTATCACCGGGGAGCTGTTTTTT. The whole variable domain, filled in from reference TRBV9 and TRBJ2-2, reads DSGVTQTPKHLITATGQRVTLRCSPRSGDLSVYWYQQSLDQGLQFLIQYYNGEERAKGNILERFSAQQFPDLHSELNLSSLELGDSALYFCASSEGSGSITGELFFGEGSRLTVL.

The table lists this clone with a few counts. The V gene is TRBV6-1, the J gene TRBJ1-1, with D unresolved. Per the germline V gene, CDR1 is MNHNS and CDR2 is SASEGT. The CDR3 length is 12 residues. The germline V and J ends were trimmed by 7 bases and 6 bases, with 12 bases remaining between them. CDR3 protein: CASTFGFAEAFF. CDR3 DNA sequence: TGTGCCAGCACCTTCGGATTCGCTGAAGCTTTCTTT.

The sample holds one count of this clone. The same CDR3 arises from other DNA sequences in this sample as well. This chain uses TRBV28 with TRBJ1-5, with TRBD1 as a possible D gene (6 bases). The CDR3 spans 13 residues. In germline, CDR1 is MDHEN, CDR2 SYDVKM. V was clipped by 4 bases and J by 2 bases, with 6 bases between them. For the CDR3, the DNA is TGTGCCAGCAGTTCAGGGGGCAATCAGCCCCAGCATTTT. Its protein product is CASSSGGNQPQHF.

This clone was seen more than once but under ten times. The J gene is TRBJ1-3, the V gene TRBV19; D gene ambiguous. Per the germline V gene, CDR1 is LNHDA and CDR2 is SQIVND (reference sequence). V was shortened by 6 bases and J by 11 bases, with 14 bases between the two germline ends. The CDR3 is 12 amino acids. CDR3 sequence reads: CASSLPPWAIYF. CDR3 bases: TGTGCCAGTAGCCTCCCCCCTTGGGCCATATATTTT.

V is TRBV2 and J is TRBJ2-2, with 9 bases fitting TRBD2. The CDR3 totals 14 residues. Losses at the gene ends were 5 bases for V and 8 bases for J; bases not matched to a gene: 6. Germline V lookup: CDR1 SNHLY, CDR2 FYNNEI. CDR3 nucleotide sequence: TGTGCCAGCAGTTCGCTAGCGGGATCGGGGGAGCTGTTTTTT. It is translated as CASSSLAGSGELFF. Full variable domain (remainder filled in from reference TRBV2 and TRBJ2-2): EPEVTQTPSHQVTQMGQEVILRCVPISNHLYFYWYRQILGQKVEFLVSFYNNEISEKSEIFDDQFSVERPDGSNFTLKIRSTKLEDSAMYFCASSSLAGSGELFFGEGSRLTVL.

The CDR3 loop is CASSPRVLNQPQHF. For the CDR3, the DNA is TGTGCCAGCAGCCCTCGGGTCCTCAATCAGCCCCAGCATTTT. The J gene is TRBJ1-5, the V gene TRBV27; unclear D gene. Germline-derived CDR1 and CDR2 are MNHEY and SMNVEV (reference sequence). Trimming shortened V by 6 bases and J by 3 bases, and 12 bases separated the two germline ends. The CDR3 length is 14 residues.

The chain recombines TRBV14 with TRBJ2-1; 9 nucleotides line up with TRBD2. V lost 4 bases and J lost 4; bases outside the gene matches: 5. Germline CDR1 is SGHDN and CDR2 is FVKESK. The CDR3 spans 15 residues. The CDR3 DNA sequence: TGTGCCAGCAGCCTGGGACTAGCCCCATACAATGAGCAGTTCTTC. Amino acids: CASSLGLAPYNEQFF. Full variable domain (outside the CDR3, taken from reference TRBV14 and TRBJ2-1): EAGVTQFPSHSVIEKGQTVTLRCDPISGHDNLYWYRRVMGKEIKFLLHFVKESKQDESGMPNNRFLAERTGGTYSTLKVQPAELEDSGVYFCASSLGLAPYNEQFFGPGTRLTVL.

As for this clone: This sample also contains other DNA sequences that code for the same CDR3. V gene TRBV19 combines with J gene TRBJ2-7, with D uncertain. V lost 1 base and J lost 6, with 4 bases in between. This CDR3 has 11 residues. Germline V CDR1 and CDR2: LNHDA, SQIVND (reference sequence). CDR3 sequence (DNA): TGTGCCAGTAGTATAGGCAGCGAGCAGTACTTC. Translation gives CASSIGSEQYF.

The chain employs TRBV7-2 and TRBJ2-1, with 9 bases aligning to TRBD2. The ends lost 5 bases at V and 3 bases at J; junction bases unmatched: 8. CDR1 is SGHTA and CDR2 is FQGNSA in the germline V gene. The CDR3 extends over 16 amino acids. The CDR3 is CASSKNSGSIYNEQFF. The DNA for the CDR3 is TGTGCCAGCAGCAAAAATAGCGGGAGCATCTACAATGAGCAGTTCTTC.

V is TRBV7-3 and J is TRBJ2-3, with 11 bases matching TRBD2. This CDR3 contains 16 residues. CDR1 SGHTA and CDR2 FQGTGA come from the germline V gene. V was clipped by 2 bases and J by 4 bases; unmatched bases: 5. The CDR3 DNA reads as TGTGCCAGCAGCTTAGGGACTAGCGGTTACGCAGATACGCAGTATTTT. Protein product: CASSLGTSGYADTQYF.

This clone was found once. The chain employs TRBV25-1 and TRBJ2-5; possibly TRBD2 for D (6 bases). Germline assignment: CDR1 MGHDK and CDR2 SYGVNS. V was trimmed by 5 bases and J by 2 bases, leaving 12 bases between them. The CDR3 consists of 14 residues. CDR3 amino acids: CASSSWRVQETQYF. CDR3 DNA: TGTGCCAGCAGTTCCTGGAGGGTTCAAGAGACCCAGTACTTC.

The chain recombines TRBV27 with TRBJ2-2, with D maybe TRBD2 (7 bases). Trimming removed 3 bases from V and 6 bases from J, with 17 bases in between. This CDR3 contains 16 residues. In germline, CDR1 is MNHEY, CDR2 SMNVEV (reference sequence). CDR3 sequence: CASSFLGGVRPGELFF. The DNA for the CDR3 is TGTGCCAGCAGTTTCTTAGGGGGGGTACGGCCCGGGGAGCTGTTTTTT.

The J gene is TRBJ1-5, the V gene TRBV18; D may be TRBD1 (5 bases). The CDR3 length is 17 residues. Germline V lookup: CDR1 KGHSH, CDR2 LQKENI. Trimming cost V 3 bases and J 4 bases, with 19 bases left between them. CDR3 sequence (DNA): TGTGCCAGCTCACCGGAGGGACGGCCATCGATAAATCAGCCCCAGCATTTT. As protein: CASSPEGRPSINQPQHF.

This sequence joins TRBV27 and TRBJ2-1; 7 bases match TRBD2. V lost 1 base, J lost 6 bases, and 6 bases stayed unmatched. This CDR3 is 15 amino acids long. In germline, CDR1 is MNHEY, CDR2 SMNVEV (reference sequence). CDR3 nucleotides: TGTGCCAGCAGTTTATTGCCTAGCGGCGTCAATGAGCAGTTCTTC. It codes for CASSLLPSGVNEQFF.

The chain carries TRBV11-3 and TRBJ1-2; 8 positions match TRBD1. CDR3 size: 18 residues. Germline-derived CDR1 and CDR2 are SGHNT and YENEEA. V shed 1 base, J shed 3 bases, and the junction held 13 bases outside the gene matches. This CDR3 reads CASSLADRGSAEDYGYTF. CDR3 bases: TGTGCCAGCAGCTTAGCTGACAGGGGATCTGCGGAGGACTATGGCTACACCTTC.

The rearrangement joins TRBV7-8 to TRBJ2-3; D is perhaps TRBD1 or TRBD2 (5 bases each). The CDR3 runs to 14 residues. V was trimmed by 4 bases and J by 1 base, leaving 9 bases between them. Germline-derived CDR1 and CDR2 are SGHVS and FQNEAQ. CDR3 region: CASSSWDRTDTQYF. The CDR3, as DNA: TGTGCCAGCAGCTCGTGGGACCGCACAGATACGCAGTATTTT. Full variable domain (missing parts from reference TRBV7-8 and TRBJ2-3): GAGVSQSPRYKVAKRGQDVALRCDPISGHVSLFWYQQALGQGPEFLTYFQNEAQLDKSGLPSDRFFAERPEGSVSTLKIQRTQQEDSAVYLCASSSWDRTDTQYFGPGTRLTVL.

This clone was counted once. V is TRBV7-9 and J is TRBJ2-1; unclear D gene. The CDR3 is 12 amino acids. V lost 4 bases and J 5 bases, leaving 6 bases between the germline ends. Germline V gene lookup returns CDR1 SEHNR and CDR2 FQNEAQ (reference sequence). CDR3 residues: CASSYPDNEQFF. Here the CDR3 DNA reads TGTGCCAGCAGCTATCCGGACAATGAGCAGTTCTTC.

The rearrangement uses TRBV4-3 and TRBJ1-2; D is unresolved. The germline V and J ends were trimmed by 0 bases and 2 bases, with 10 bases remaining between them. In germline, CDR1 is LGHNA, CDR2 YSLEER. The CDR3 loop spans 15 amino acids. CDR3 sequence reads: CASSQDVGGNYGYTF. The DNA for the CDR3 is TGCGCCAGCAGCCAAGATGTAGGCGGAAACTATGGCTACACCTTC.

The CDR3 bases are TGCGCCAGCAGCTTGGATGCCAGCTTGAACACTGAAGCTTTCTTT. Amino acid sequence: CASSLDASLNTEAFF. J is TRBJ1-1 and V is TRBV5-1; D uncertain. Germline CDR1 and CDR2: SGHRS and YFSETQ. The V gene lost 0 bases and the J gene lost 0 bases, with 9 bases spanning the gap. The CDR3 has 15 amino acids.